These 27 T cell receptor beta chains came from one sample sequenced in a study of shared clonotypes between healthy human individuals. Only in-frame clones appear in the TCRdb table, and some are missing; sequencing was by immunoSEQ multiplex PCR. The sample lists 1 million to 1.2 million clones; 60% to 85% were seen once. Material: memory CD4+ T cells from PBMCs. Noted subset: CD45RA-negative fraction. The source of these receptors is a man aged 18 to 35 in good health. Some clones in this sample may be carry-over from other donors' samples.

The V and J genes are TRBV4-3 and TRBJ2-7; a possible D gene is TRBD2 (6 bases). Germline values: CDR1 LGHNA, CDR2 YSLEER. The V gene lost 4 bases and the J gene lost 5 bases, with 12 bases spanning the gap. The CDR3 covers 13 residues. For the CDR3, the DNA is TGCGCCAGCAGCCCCTACGGAGGGGACGAGCAGTACTTC. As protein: CASSPYGGDEQYF.

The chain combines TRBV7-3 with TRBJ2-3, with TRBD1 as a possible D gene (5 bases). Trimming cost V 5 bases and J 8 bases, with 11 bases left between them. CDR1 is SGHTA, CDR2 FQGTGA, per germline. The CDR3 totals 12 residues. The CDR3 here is CASSPQGGTQYF. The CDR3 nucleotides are TGTGCCAGCAGCCCGCAGGGTGGTACGCAGTATTTT.

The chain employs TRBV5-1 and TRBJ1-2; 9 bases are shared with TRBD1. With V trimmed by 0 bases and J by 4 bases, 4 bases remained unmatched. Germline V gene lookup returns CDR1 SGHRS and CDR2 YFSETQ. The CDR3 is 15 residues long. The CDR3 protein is CASSLDTGGRYGYTF. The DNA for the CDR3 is TGCGCCAGCAGCTTGGATACAGGGGGCCGCTATGGCTACACCTTC.

The CDR3 nucleotides read TGTGCCAGCACAACACAGGGTTCTGGGGGAGAGACCCAGTACTTC. It yields the protein CASTTQGSGGETQYF. The V gene is TRBV2, the J gene TRBJ2-5, with D possibly matching TRBD1 (6 bases). Germline V gene data show CDR1 as SNHLY and CDR2 as FYNNEI. V lost 7 bases and J lost 4, with 19 bases in between. The CDR3 extends over 15 amino acids.

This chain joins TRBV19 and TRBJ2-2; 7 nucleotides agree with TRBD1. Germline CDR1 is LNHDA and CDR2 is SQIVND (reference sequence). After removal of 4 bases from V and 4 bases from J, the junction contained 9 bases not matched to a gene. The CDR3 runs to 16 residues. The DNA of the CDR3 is TGTGCCAGTAGTACAATCGGACAGGTACCCACCGGGGAGCTGTTTTTT. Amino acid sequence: CASSTIGQVPTGELFF.

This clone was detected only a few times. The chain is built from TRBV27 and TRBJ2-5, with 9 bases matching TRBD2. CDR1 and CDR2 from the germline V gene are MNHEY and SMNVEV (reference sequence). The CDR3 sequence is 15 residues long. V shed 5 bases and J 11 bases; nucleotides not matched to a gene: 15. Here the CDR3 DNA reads TGTGCCAGCAGTACCGGGACTAGCTTTTCGGTTTGGCAGTACTTC. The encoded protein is CASSTGTSFSVWQYF.

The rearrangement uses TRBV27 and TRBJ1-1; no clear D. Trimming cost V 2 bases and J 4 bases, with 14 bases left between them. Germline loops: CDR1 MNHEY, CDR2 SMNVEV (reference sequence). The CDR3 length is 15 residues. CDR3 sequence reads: CASSLERGRSTEAFF. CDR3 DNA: TGTGCCAGCAGTTTAGAGCGGGGAAGAAGCACTGAAGCTTTCTTT.

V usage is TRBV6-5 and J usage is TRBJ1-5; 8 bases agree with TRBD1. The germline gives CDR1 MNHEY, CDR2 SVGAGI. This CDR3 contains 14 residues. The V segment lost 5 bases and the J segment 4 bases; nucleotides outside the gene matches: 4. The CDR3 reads CASSNRDRNQPQHF. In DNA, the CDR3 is TGTGCCAGCAGTAACCGGGACAGGAATCAGCCCCAGCATTTT.

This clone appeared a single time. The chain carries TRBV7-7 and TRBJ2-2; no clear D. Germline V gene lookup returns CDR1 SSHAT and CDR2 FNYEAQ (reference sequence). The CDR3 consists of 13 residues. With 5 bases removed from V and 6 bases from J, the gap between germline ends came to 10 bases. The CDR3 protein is CASSPSVAGELFF. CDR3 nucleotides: TGTGCCAGCAGCCCAAGTGTCGCCGGGGAGCTGTTTTTT.

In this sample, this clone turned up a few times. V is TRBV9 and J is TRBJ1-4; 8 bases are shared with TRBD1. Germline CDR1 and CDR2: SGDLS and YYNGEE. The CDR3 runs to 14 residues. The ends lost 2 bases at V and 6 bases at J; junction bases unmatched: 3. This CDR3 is CASSVGQGYEKLFF. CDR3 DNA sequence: TGTGCCAGCAGCGTCGGACAGGGCTATGAAAAACTGTTTTTT.

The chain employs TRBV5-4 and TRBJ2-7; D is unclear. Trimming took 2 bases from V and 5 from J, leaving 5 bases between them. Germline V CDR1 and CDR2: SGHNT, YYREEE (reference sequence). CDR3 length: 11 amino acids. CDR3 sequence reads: CASSFKDEQYF. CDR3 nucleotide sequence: TGTGCCAGCAGCTTTAAAGACGAGCAGTACTTC.

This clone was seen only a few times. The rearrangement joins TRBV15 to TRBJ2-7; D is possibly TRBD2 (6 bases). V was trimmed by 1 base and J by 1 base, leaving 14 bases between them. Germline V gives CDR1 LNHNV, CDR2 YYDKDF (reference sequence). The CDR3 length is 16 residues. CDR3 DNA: TGTGCCACCAGCAGAGCCTCCGGGGCGGGATCCTACGAGCAGTACTTC. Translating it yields CATSRASGAGSYEQYF.

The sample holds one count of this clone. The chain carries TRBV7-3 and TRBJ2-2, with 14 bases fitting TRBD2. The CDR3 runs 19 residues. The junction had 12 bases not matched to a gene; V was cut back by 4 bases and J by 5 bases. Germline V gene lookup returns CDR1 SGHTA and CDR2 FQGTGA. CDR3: CASSSSGTSGRGATGELFF. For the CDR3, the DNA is TGTGCCAGCAGCTCCAGTGGGACTAGCGGGAGAGGAGCGACCGGGGAGCTGTTTTTT.

The CDR3 loop reads CASSVISVGAGGYTF. CDR3 in DNA: TGTGCCAGCAGCGTGATATCGGTGGGGGCTGGAGGCTACACCTTC. This rearrangement joins TRBV5-6 to TRBJ1-2, with TRBD1 as a possible D gene (6 bases). Germline V gives CDR1 SGHDT, CDR2 YYEEEE. Trimming cost V 4 bases and J 8 bases, with 21 bases left between them. The CDR3 extends over 15 amino acids.

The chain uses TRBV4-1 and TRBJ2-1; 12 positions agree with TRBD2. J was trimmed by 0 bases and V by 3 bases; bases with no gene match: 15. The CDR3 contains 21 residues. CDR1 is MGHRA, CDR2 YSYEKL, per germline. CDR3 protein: CASSHKRGGRLAGASYNEQFF. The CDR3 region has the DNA TGCGCCAGCAGCCATAAAAGAGGGGGACGACTAGCGGGGGCCTCCTACAATGAGCAGTTCTTC.

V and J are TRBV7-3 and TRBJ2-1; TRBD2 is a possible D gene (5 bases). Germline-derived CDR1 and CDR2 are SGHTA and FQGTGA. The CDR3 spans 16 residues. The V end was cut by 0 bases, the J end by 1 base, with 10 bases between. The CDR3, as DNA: TGTGCCAGCAGCTTAACGCGTACGGGATCCTACAATGAGCAGTTCTTC. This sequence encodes CASSLTRTGSYNEQFF.

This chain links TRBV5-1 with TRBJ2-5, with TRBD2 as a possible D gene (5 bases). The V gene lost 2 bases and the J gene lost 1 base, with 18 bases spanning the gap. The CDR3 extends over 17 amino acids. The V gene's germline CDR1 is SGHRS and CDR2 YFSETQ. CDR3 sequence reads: CASSFLPRGSIQETQYF. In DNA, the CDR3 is TGCGCCAGCAGCTTTTTACCTCGGGGATCGATCCAAGAGACCCAGTACTTC. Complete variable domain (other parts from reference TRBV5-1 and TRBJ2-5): KAGVTQTPRYLIKTRGQQVTLSCSPISGHRSVSWYQQTPGQGLQFLFEYFSETQRNKGNFPGRFSGRQFSNSRSEMNVSTLELGDSALYLCASSFLPRGSIQETQYFGPGTRLLVL.

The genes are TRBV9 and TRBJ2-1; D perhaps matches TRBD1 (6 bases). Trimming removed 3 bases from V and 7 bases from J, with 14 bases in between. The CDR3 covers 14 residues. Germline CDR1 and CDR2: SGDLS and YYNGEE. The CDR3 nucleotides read TGTGCCAGCAGCGCCCGCCGGGACAATAATGAGCAGTTCTTC. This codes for CASSARRDNNEQFF.

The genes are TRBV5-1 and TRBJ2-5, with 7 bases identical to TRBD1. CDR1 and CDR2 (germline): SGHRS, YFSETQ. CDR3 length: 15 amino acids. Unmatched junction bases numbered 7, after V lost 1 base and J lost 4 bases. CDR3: CASSLQGQPGETQYF. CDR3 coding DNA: TGCGCCAGCAGCTTGCAGGGACAGCCAGGAGAGACCCAGTACTTC.

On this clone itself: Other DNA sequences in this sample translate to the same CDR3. The CDR3 sequence is CASSSLAGVGTDTQYF. DNA for the CDR3: TGTGCCAGCAGTTCACTAGCGGGGGTGGGCACAGATACGCAGTATTTT. The V gene is TRBV28, the J gene TRBJ2-3, with 11 bases matching TRBD2. The CDR3 consists of 16 residues. The germline V gene has CDR1 MDHEN and CDR2 SYDVKM. V trimming: 4 bases; J trimming: 1 base; junction bases outside the gene matches: 4.

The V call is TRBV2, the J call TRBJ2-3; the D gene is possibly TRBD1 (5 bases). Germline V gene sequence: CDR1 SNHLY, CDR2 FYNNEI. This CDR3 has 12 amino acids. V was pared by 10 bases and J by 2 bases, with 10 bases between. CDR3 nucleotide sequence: TGTGCCAACCGACAGAACACAGATACGCAGTATTTT. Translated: CANRQNTDTQYF.

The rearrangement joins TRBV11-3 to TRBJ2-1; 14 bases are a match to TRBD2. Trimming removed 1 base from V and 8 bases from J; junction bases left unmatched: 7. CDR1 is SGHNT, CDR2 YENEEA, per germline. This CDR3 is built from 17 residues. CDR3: CASSLVRGLAGEHEQFF. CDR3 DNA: TGTGCCAGCAGCTTAGTCAGGGGACTAGCGGGAGAGCATGAGCAGTTCTTC. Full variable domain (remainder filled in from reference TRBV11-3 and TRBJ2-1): EAGVVQSPRYKIIEKKQPVAFWCNPISGHNTLYWYLQNLGQGPELLIRYENEEAVDDSQLPKDRFSAERLKGVDSTLKIQPAELGDSAVYLCASSLVRGLAGEHEQFFGPGTRLTVL.

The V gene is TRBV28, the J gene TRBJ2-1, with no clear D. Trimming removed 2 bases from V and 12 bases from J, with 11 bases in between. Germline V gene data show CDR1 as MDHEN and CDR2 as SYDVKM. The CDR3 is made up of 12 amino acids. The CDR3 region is CASSLPQEGQFF. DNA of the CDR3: TGTGCCAGCAGTTTACCGCAAGAAGGGCAGTTCTTC.

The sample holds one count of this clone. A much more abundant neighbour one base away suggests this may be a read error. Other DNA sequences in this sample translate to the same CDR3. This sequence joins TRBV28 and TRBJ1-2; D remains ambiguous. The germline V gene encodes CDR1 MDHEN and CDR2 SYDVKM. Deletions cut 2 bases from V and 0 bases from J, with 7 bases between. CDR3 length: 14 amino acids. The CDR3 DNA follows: TGTGCCAGCAGTTTAAGGCAGGCTAACTATGGCTACACCTTC. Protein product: CASSLRQANYGYTF.

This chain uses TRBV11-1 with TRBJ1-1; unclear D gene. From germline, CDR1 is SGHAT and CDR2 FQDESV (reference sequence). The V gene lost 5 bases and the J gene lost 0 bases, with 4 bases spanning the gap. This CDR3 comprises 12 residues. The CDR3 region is CASSHLNTEAFF. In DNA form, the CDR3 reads TGTGCCAGCAGCCATTTGAACACTGAAGCTTTCTTT.

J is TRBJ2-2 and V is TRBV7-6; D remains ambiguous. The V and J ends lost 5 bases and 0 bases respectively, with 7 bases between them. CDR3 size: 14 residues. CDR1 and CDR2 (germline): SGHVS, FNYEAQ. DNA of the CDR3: TGTGCCAGCAGCCTTGAACCGAACACCGGGGAGCTGTTTTTT. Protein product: CASSLEPNTGELFF.

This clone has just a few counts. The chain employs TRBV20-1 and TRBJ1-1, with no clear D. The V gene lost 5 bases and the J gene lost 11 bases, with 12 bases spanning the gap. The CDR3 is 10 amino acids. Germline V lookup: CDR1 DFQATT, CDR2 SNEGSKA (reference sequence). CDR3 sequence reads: CSAAQLVAFF. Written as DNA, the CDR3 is TGCAGTGCTGCCCAGTTGGTTGCTTTCTTT.